This TCR beta chain comes out of a study of human T cells and chemical hapten exposure. Study-level points and caveats: After DPC sensitization, TCRs above 1 in 1000 frequency showed no change.

Trimming pared 6 bases from V and 3 bases from J, leaving 14 bases between. The length of the CDR3 is 13 residues. Germline loops: CDR1 SQVTM, CDR2 ANQGSEA. Time point in this sample: healthy volunteer bleed at 2 weeks. Unfractionated whole blood was the source from which total RNA was extracted. This clonotype was picked up a small number of times. Its antigen is as yet unknown. MiXCR, applied by TCRdb to the RACE reads, yields one record per CDR3 protein. This table has some 90,000 distinct CDR3 sequences, about 10% appearing once. The genes are TRBV29-1 and TRBJ2-5; D is tentatively TRBD1 or TRBD2 (5 bases each). Sequenced: whole blood. The receptor was isolated from a female donor in good health. Some clones in this sample may be carry-over from other donors' samples. CDR3 amino acids: CSVRLGVEETQYF. The CDR3 DNA follows: TGCAGCGTCCGCCTGGGGGTAGAAGAGACCCAGTACTTC.